This T cell receptor (beta chain) was captured by sequencing in a study of blood T cells in healthy people across ages. The use of a sample-barcoded 5' primer and a J-beta primer mix characterized a second PCR of about 7 to 12 cycles. In TCRdb, the 5' RACE reads were re-called with MiXCR into one record per CDR3 protein. Of about 640,000 distinct CDR3 sequences listed, about 30% are singletons. Trimming removed 4 bases at V and 2 bases at J, with 18 bases between. The CDR3 is 17 amino acids. Germline CDR1 MGHRA, CDR2 YSYEKL. This clonotype was observed at least ten times. The sample consisted of blood. The sequence came from a woman of 80 years or more in good health. The chain carries TRBV4-1 and TRBJ2-1; a possible D gene is TRBD2 (6 bases). The CDR3, as DNA: TGCGCCAGCAGCCTTCGAAGCGGCGGGGCAGCCTACAATGAGCAGTTCTTC. Protein product: CASSLRSGGAAYNEQFF.